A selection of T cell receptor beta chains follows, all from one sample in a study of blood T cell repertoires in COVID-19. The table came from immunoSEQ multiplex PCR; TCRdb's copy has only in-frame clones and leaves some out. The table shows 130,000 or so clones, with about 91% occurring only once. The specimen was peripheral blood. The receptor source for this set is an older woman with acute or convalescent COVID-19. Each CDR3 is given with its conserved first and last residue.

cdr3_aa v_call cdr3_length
CASSIQGLGNEQFF TRBV19 14
CASSQDWEVGSGNTIYF TRBV4-3 17
CASSSPGTGEETQYF TRBV27 15
CASSQGAGIYNSPLHF TRBV4-1 16
CASSLYGLAGVTDTQYF TRBV11-2 17
CASSLEGQGITGELFF TRBV5-1 16
CASSERDYGYTF TRBV6-1 12
CASSPHRAVGGYTF TRBV28 14
CASSLGDTITYEQYF TRBV5-1 15
CASSQVGGGSYNSPLHF TRBV3-1/TRBV3-2 17